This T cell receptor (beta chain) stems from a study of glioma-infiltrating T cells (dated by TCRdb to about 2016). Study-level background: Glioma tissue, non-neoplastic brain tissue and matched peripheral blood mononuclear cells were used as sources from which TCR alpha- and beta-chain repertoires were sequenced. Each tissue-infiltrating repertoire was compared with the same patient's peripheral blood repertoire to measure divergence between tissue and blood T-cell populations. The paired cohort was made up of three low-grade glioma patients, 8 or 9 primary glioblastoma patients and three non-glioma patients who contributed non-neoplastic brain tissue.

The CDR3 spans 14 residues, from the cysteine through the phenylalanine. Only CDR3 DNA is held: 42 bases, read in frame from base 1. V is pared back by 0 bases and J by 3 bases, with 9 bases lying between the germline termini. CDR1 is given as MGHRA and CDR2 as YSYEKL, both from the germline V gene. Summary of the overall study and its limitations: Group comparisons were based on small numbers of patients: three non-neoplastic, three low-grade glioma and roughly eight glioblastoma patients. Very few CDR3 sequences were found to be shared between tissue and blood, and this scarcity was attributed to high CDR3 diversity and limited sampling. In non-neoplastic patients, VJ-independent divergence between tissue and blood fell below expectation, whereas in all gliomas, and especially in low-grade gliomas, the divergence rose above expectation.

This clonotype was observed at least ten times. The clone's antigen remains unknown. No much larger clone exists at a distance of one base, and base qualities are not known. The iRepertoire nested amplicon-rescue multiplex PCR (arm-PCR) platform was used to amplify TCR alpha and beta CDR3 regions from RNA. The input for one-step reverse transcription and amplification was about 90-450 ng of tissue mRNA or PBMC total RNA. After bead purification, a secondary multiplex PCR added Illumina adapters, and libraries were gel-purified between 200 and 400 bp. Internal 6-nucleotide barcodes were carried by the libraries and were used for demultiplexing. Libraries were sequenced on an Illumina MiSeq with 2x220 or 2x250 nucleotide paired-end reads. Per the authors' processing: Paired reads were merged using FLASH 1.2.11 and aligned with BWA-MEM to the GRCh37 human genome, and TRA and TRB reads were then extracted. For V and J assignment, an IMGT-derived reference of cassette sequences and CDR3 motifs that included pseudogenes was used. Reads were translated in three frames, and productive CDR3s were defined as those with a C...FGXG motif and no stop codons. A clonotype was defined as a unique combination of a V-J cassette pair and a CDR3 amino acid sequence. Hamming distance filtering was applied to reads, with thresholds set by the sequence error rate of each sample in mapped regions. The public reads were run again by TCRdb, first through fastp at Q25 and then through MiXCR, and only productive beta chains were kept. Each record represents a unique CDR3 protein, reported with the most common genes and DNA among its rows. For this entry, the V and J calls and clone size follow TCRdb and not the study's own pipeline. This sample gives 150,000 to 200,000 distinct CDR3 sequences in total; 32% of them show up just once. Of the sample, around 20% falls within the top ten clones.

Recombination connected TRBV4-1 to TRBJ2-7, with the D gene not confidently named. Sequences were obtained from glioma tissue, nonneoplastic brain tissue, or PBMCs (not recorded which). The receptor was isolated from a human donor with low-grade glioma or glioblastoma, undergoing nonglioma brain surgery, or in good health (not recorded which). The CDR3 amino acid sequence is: CASSQESTRYEQYF. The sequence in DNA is TGCGCCAGCAGCCAAGAATCTACCCGCTACGAGCAGTACTTC.